This TCR beta chain was identified in a study of regulatory T cells in long-lasting Graves disease. The study, taken as a whole, reports: Not thyroid tissue but only peripheral blood was studied.

Concerning this clonotype itself: What it recognizes is unknown.

Libraries of TCR beta came from iRepertoire HTBI primers plus Arm-PCR of CDR3 regions. TCRdb used MiXCR to reprocess the multiplex PCR reads, holding one entry per CDR3 protein. This table holds about 660,000 distinct CDR3 sequences, around 32% found once. The V gene's germline CDR1 is MNHNS and CDR2 SASEGT. This CDR3 has 17 amino acids. V gave up 7 bases and J gave up 1 base; unmatched junction bases: 13. Sample time point: persistent/refractory GD, antithyroid drugs over 5 years with positive TRAb. From PBMCs, RNA was extracted and then used to make the TCR library. The source material was peripheral blood mononuclear cells (PBMCs), sampled when the disease was refractory, from a patient treated with antithyroid drugs. This TCR was recovered from a female donor with Graves disease. The chain is built from TRBV6-1 and TRBJ1-5; 7 bases agree with TRBD1. The CDR3 DNA reads TGTGCCAGCACCCTCTTAAGGGACAGTGAAAGCAATCAGCCCCAGCATTTT. It codes for CASTLLRDSESNQPQHF.